The source of this T cell receptor (beta chain) is a study of blood T cell repertoires in COVID-19. The protocol was immunoSEQ multiplex PCR, while the TCRdb copy is restricted to in-frame clones and leaves out a portion. The sample contains about 190,000 clones, 84% of which appear only once. The V and J ends lost 5 bases and 2 bases, in that order; junction bases with no gene match: 5. Per germline, CDR1 SGHAT and CDR2 FQNNGV. This CDR3 is 15 amino acids long. The chain is built from TRBV11-2 and TRBJ2-5, with 10 positions matching TRBD1. The receptor comes from a human donor in a cohort sampled during active COVID-19. The sample consisted of peripheral blood. CDR3 sequence reads: CASSRQGATQETQYF. The CDR3 coding sequence is TGTGCCAGCAGCCGACAGGGGGCAACTCAAGAGACCCAGTACTTC.